This T cell receptor beta chain was sequenced during a study of vaccination and CD4 T cells after COVID-19. About the research overall: SARS-CoV-2 PCR on nasal swabs had been positive for the convalescent patients; nine or ten were mild and one was severe. Overlapping spike pools from SARS-CoV-2 and HCoV-NL63, HCoV-OC43 and HCoV-229E served as culture stimuli.

Treatment in this sample: approximately 9-day PBMC culture with coronavirus spike peptide pools or control peptides (ViraFEST assay). Study-wide findings and caveats: Looking at convalescent patients, 304 of their 307 vaccine-specific clones were spike mono-reactive.

This clonotype was seen a few times. Its matching antigen is unknown. The study sequenced cultured CD4+ T cell DNA using the Oncomine TCR Beta short-read assay. Genomic DNA from cultured CD4+ T cells was extracted. Each CDR3 protein gets one entry after TCRdb re-called the PCR reads with MiXCR. The sample holds around 18,000 distinct CDR3 sequences, less than 35% seen once. The V gene end was trimmed by 5 bases and the J gene end by 5 bases; junction bases not matched to a gene: 10. The germline V gene encodes CDR1 SGHTA and CDR2 FQGNSA. The CDR3 is made up of 15 amino acids. The chain combines TRBV7-2 with TRBJ2-5; 8 nucleotides line up with TRBD2. The source is a human donor with COVID-19. Sequencing was performed on cultured CD4+ T cells from blood. CDR3 DNA sequence: TGTGCCAGCAGCCTGGCCGGGACTAGTCAGGAGACCCAGTACTTC. Amino acid sequence: CASSLAGTSQETQYF.